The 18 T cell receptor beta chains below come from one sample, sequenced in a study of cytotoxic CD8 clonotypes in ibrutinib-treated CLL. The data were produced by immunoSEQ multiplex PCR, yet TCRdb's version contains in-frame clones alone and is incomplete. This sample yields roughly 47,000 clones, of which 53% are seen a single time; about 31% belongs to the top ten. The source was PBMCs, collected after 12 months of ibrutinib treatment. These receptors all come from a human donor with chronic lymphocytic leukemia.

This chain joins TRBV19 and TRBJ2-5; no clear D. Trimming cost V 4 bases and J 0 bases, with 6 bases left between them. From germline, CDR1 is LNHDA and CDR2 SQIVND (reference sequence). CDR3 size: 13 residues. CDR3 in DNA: TGTGCCAGTAGTACCCCCAACCAAGAGACCCAGTACTTC. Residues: CASSTPNQETQYF.

CDR3 residues: CASSIDEGSSGEQYF. CDR3 sequence (DNA): TGTGCCAGTAGTATTGACGAGGGAAGCTCGGGGGAGCAGTACTTC. The genes are TRBV19 and TRBJ2-7; a weak D match, TRBD2 (5 bases). Trimming took 3 bases from V and 7 from J, leaving 19 bases between them. This CDR3 spans 15 amino acids. Germline V gives CDR1 LNHDA, CDR2 SQIVND (reference sequence).

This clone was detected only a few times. CDR3 coding DNA: TGTGCCAGCAGCACAGGGAACACTGAAGCTTTCTTT. It codes for CASSTGNTEAFF. This chain connects TRBV28 to TRBJ1-1, with D perhaps TRBD1 (5 bases). The V end was cut by 6 bases, the J end by 1 base, with 6 bases between. CDR3 size: 12 residues. CDR1 MDHEN and CDR2 SYDVKM come from the germline V gene.

As DNA, the CDR3 is TGTGCCAGCAGCGTAAAGCAGGGCGCTGGAAACACCATATATTTT. Amino acid sequence: CASSVKQGAGNTIYF. The J gene is TRBJ1-3, the V gene TRBV9, with D maybe TRBD1 (5 bases). The V gene lost 1 base and the J gene lost 2 bases, with 10 bases spanning the gap. The CDR3 extends over 15 amino acids. Germline V gene sequence: CDR1 SGDLS, CDR2 YYNGEE.

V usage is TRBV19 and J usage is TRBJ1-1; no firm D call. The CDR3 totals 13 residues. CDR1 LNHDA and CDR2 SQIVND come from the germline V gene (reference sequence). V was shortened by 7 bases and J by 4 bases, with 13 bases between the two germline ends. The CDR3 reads CASTPGRSTEAFF. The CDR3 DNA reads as TGTGCCAGTACCCCTGGGAGATCCACTGAAGCTTTCTTT.

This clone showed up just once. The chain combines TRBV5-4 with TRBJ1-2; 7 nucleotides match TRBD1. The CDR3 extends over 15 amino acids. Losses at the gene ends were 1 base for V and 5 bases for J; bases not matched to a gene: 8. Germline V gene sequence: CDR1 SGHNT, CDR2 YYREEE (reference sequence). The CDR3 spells CASSLLARQGYGYTF. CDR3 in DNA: TGTGCCAGCAGCTTGTTGGCGAGACAGGGATATGGCTACACCTTC.

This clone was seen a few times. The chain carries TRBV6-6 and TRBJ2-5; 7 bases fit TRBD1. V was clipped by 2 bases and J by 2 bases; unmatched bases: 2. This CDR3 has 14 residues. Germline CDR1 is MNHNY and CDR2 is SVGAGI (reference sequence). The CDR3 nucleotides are TGTGCCAGCAGTTACGGGACAGCACAAGAGACCCAGTACTTC. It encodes CASSYGTAQETQYF.

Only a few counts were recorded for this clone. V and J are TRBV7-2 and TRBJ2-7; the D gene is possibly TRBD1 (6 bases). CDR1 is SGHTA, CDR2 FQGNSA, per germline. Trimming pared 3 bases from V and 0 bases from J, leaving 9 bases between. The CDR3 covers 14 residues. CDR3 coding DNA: TGTGCCAGCAGCTTGCAGGGGAGCTCCTACGAGCAGTACTTC. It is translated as CASSLQGSSYEQYF. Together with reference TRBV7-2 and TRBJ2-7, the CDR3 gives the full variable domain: GAGVSQSPSNKVTEKGKDVELRCDPISGHTALYWYRQSLGQGLEFLIYFQGNSAPDKSGLPSDRFSAERTGGSVSTLTIQRTQQEDSAVYLCASSLQGSSYEQYFGPGTRLTVT.

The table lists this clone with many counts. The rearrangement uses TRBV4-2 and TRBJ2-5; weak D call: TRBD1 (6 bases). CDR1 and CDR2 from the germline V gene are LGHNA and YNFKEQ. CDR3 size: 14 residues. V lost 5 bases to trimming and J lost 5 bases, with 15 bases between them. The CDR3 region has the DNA TGTGCCAGCAGCTTGGGCAGGGGCTATGAGACCCAGTACTTC. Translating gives CASSLGRGYETQYF.

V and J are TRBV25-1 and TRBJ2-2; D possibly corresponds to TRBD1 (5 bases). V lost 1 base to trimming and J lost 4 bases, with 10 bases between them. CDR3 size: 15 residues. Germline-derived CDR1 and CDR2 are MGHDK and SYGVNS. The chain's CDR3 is CASSEWGSRTGELFF. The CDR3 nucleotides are TGTGCCAGCAGTGAATGGGGCTCTCGCACCGGGGAGCTGTTTTTT. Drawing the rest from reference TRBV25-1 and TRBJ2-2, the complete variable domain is EADIYQTPRYLVIGTGKKITLECSQTMGHDKMYWYQQDPGMELHLIHYSYGVNSTEKGDLSSESTVSRIRTEHFPLTLESARPSHTSQYLCASSEWGSRTGELFFGEGSRLTVL.

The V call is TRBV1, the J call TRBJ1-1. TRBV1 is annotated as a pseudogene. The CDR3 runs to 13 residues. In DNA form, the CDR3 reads TGCACCAGCAGCCACTTGGGTGGCACTGAAGCTTTCTTT. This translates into CTSSHLGGTEAFF.

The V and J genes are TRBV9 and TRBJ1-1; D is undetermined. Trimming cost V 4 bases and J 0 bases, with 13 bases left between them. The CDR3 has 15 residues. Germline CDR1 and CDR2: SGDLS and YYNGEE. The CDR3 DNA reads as TGTGCCAGCAGCCCTACCGGGAGCATGAACACTGAAGCTTTCTTT. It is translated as CASSPTGSMNTEAFF. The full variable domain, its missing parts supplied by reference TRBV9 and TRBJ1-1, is DSGVTQTPKHLITATGQRVTLRCSPRSGDLSVYWYQQSLDQGLQFLIQYYNGEERAKGNILERFSAQQFPDLHSELNLSSLELGDSALYFCASSPTGSMNTEAFFGQGTRLTVV.

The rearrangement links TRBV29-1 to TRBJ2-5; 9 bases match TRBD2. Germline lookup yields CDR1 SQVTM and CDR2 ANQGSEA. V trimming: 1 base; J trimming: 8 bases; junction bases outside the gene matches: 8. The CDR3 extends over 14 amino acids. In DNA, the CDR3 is TGCAGCGTTGAAGGGGCTAGCGGGGCCCAAACCCAGTACTTC. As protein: CSVEGASGAQTQYF.

CDR3 in amino acids: CASSSTQSYEQYF. In DNA, the CDR3 is TGTGCCAGCAGCTCGACACAGAGCTACGAGCAGTACTTC. The V gene is TRBV5-5, the J gene TRBJ2-7, with D hard to call. The ends were cut back, 3 bases at V and 3 bases at J, with 10 bases in the middle. The CDR3 is 13 amino acids. Germline V gives CDR1 SGHKS, CDR2 YYEKEE (reference sequence).

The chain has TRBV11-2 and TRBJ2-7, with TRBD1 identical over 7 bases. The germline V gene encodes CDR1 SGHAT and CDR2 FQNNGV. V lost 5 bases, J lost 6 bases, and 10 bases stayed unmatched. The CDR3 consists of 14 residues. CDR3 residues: CASSIGTAFSEQYF. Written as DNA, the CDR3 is TGTGCCAGCAGCATCGGGACAGCTTTCTCCGAGCAGTACTTC.

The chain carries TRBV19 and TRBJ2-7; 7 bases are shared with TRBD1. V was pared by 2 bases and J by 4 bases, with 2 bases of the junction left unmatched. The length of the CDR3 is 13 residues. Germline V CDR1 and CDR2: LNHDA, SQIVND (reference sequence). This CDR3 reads CASSIRQGYEQYF. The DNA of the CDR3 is TGTGCCAGTAGTATAAGACAGGGTTACGAGCAGTACTTC.

For the CDR3, the DNA is TGTGCCAGCAGCGCTGGGGACACTAGAACGGGGCAGCCCCAGCATTTT. Translated: CASSAGDTRTGQPQHF. The V call is TRBV9, the J call TRBJ1-5, with D perhaps matching TRBD1 (6 bases). CDR3 length: 16 residues. The V gene's germline CDR1 is SGDLS and CDR2 YYNGEE. The germline V and J ends were trimmed by 3 bases and 7 bases, with 20 bases remaining between them.

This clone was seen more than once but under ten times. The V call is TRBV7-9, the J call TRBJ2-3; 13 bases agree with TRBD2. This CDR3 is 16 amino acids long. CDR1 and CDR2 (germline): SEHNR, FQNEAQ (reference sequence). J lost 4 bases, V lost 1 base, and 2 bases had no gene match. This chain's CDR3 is CASSLGLAGGADTQYF. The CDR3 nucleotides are TGTGCCAGCAGCTTAGGACTAGCGGGAGGCGCAGATACGCAGTATTTT.